The 26 T cell receptor beta chains below all came from one sample that was sequenced in a study of shared clonotypes between healthy human individuals. TCRdb's table, derived via immunoSEQ multiplex PCR, lists solely in-frame clones and lacks some. The table includes a few million clones, about nine tenths detected once. Sequences were obtained from naive CD4+ T cells from PBMCs. Sample subset: CD45RA+ positively selected. The receptors were sampled from a young man in good health. Some clones in this sample may be carry-over from other donors' samples.

The V gene is TRBV4-2, the J gene TRBJ2-7; 8 nucleotides align to TRBD1. Germline lookup yields CDR1 LGHNA and CDR2 YNFKEQ. The CDR3 is 17 residues long. V shed 4 bases, J shed 3 bases, and the junction held 14 bases outside the gene matches. This chain's CDR3 is CASSLVIPGQGLYEQYF. The CDR3 nucleotides are TGTGCCAGCAGCCTTGTCATCCCCGGACAGGGACTCTACGAGCAGTACTTC.

The chain uses TRBV5-1 and TRBJ2-2; D is possibly TRBD2 (5 bases). CDR3 length equals 14 residues. The germline V and J ends were trimmed by 3 bases and 7 bases, with 13 bases remaining between them. The V gene's germline CDR1 is SGHRS and CDR2 YFSETQ. CDR3: CASSSDFIGGELFF. The CDR3 coding sequence is TGCGCCAGCAGCTCGGACTTCATTGGCGGGGAGCTGTTTTTT.

This sequence joins TRBV30 and TRBJ2-5; D is ambiguous. V was clipped by 3 bases and J by 1 base, with 6 bases between them. Germline CDR1 reads GTSNPN; CDR2 reads SVGIG (reference sequence). The CDR3 runs to 12 residues. The chain's CDR3 is CAWSDTQETQYF. In DNA, the CDR3 is TGTGCCTGGAGCGATACCCAAGAGACCCAGTACTTC.

The genes are TRBV29-1 and TRBJ2-5, with D perhaps being TRBD1 or TRBD2 (6 bases each). The CDR3 loop spans 14 amino acids. Germline V gene sequence: CDR1 SQVTM, CDR2 ANQGSEA. V gave up 6 bases and J gave up 2 bases, with 16 bases separating them. For the CDR3, the DNA is TGCAGCGTGAGGGGGGCAATAAGACAAGAGACCCAGTACTTC. Protein sequence: CSVRGAIRQETQYF.

Regarding this clone: This sample includes further DNA sequences coding for the same CDR3. The V and J genes are TRBV5-1 and TRBJ2-2; D ambiguous. The CDR3 has 13 residues. V lost 0 bases and J 5 bases, leaving 5 bases between the germline ends. Germline V gene data show CDR1 as SGHRS and CDR2 as YFSETQ. The CDR3 region has the DNA TGCGCCAGCAGCTTGGGAGCGACCGGGGAGCTGTTTTTT. It translates to CASSLGATGELFF.

This clone was found a few times. In the same sample, other DNA sequences code for this CDR3. This chain links TRBV9 with TRBJ2-1; 7 nucleotides agree with TRBD2. Germline V gene sequence: CDR1 SGDLS, CDR2 YYNGEE. V trimming: 0 bases; J trimming: 4 bases; junction bases outside the gene matches: 4. This CDR3 region has 15 residues. CDR3 nucleotide sequence: TGTGCCAGCAGCGTAGTTTCGGGAGGATACAATGAGCAGTTCTTC. Protein product: CASSVVSGGYNEQFF. Filled out from reference TRBV9 and TRBJ2-1, the complete variable domain reads DSGVTQTPKHLITATGQRVTLRCSPRSGDLSVYWYQQSLDQGLQFLIQYYNGEERAKGNILERFSAQQFPDLHSELNLSSLELGDSALYFCASSVVSGGYNEQFFGPGTRLTVL.

V gene TRBV15 combines with J gene TRBJ2-3; D is perhaps TRBD1 (5 bases). Deletions cut 3 bases from V and 5 bases from J, with 12 bases between. The CDR3 runs to 14 residues. Germline values: CDR1 LNHNV, CDR2 YYDKDF (reference sequence). The CDR3 bases are TGTGCCACCAGCAGGGACACTCGTGGAGATACGCAGTATTTT. Residues: CATSRDTRGDTQYF.

As DNA, the CDR3 is TGCGCCAGCACGCGAGGAGCGGGAGTGTACGAGCAGTACTTC. It specifies CASTRGAGVYEQYF. The chain has TRBV10-2 and TRBJ2-7, with 8 bases that match TRBD2. CDR3 length: 14 amino acids. The J segment lost 4 bases and the V segment lost 7 bases, leaving 9 bases of the junction unmatched. The germline V gene encodes CDR1 WSHSY and CDR2 SAAADI.

Of note for this clone: The same CDR3 arises from other DNA sequences in this sample as well. The chain joins TRBV11-3 to TRBJ2-7; no firm D call. With 1 base removed from V and 2 bases from J, the gap between germline ends came to 9 bases. Germline lookup yields CDR1 SGHNT and CDR2 YENEEA. This CDR3 is built from 14 residues. The CDR3, as DNA: TGTGCCAGCAGCTTAGGGACGGGCCCCTACGAGCAGTACTTC. This gives the protein CASSLGTGPYEQYF.

Note on this clone: In the same sample, other DNA sequences code for this CDR3. This chain joins TRBV5-1 and TRBJ2-3; D gene unclear. Germline loops: CDR1 SGHRS, CDR2 YFSETQ. This CDR3 contains 14 residues. V dropped 0 bases and J dropped 0 bases, with 5 bases sitting between them. The CDR3 bases are TGCGCCAGCAGCTTGGACTCTAGCACAGATACGCAGTATTTT. Residues: CASSLDSSTDTQYF.

J is TRBJ2-2 and V is TRBV5-8, with D possibly being TRBD2 (6 bases). CDR1 and CDR2 from the germline V gene are SGHTS and YDEGEE. The CDR3 has 17 amino acids. The ends were cut back, 3 bases at V and 5 bases at J, with 20 bases in the middle. DNA for the CDR3: TGTGCCAGCAGCTCGGGGGTCCGACTGCGAGGAACCGGGGAGCTGTTTTTT. Translating it yields CASSSGVRLRGTGELFF. The full variable domain, in which reference TRBV5-8 and TRBJ2-2 provide the parts outside the CDR3, is EAGVTQSPTHLIKTRGQQATLRCSPISGHTSVYWYQQALGLGLQFLLWYDEGEERNRGNFPPRFSGRQFPNYSSELNVNALELEDSALYLCASSSGVRLRGTGELFFGEGSRLTVL.

The chain has TRBV18 and TRBJ2-6; 7 nucleotides align to TRBD1. Per the germline V gene, CDR1 is KGHSH and CDR2 is LQKENI. CDR3 length: 16 amino acids. V trimming: 6 bases; J trimming: 1 base; junction bases outside the gene matches: 6. CDR3: CASSLLGQSGANVLTF. CDR3 in DNA: TGTGCCAGCTCCCTCCTGGGACAGTCTGGGGCCAACGTCCTGACTTTC. The full variable domain, in which reference TRBV18 and TRBJ2-6 provide the parts outside the CDR3, is NAGVMQNPRHLVRRRGQEARLRCSPMKGHSHVYWYRQLPEEGLKFMVYLQKENIIDESGMPKERFSAEFPKEGPSILRIQQVVRGDSAAYFCASSLLGQSGANVLTFGAGSRLTVL.

The V gene is TRBV5-4, the J gene TRBJ1-3; 7 positions agree with TRBD1. Germline-derived CDR1 and CDR2 are SGHNT and YYREEE (reference sequence). The ends lost 3 bases at V and 4 bases at J; junction bases unmatched: 10. This CDR3 is 16 amino acids long. CDR3: CASSSLGRGQGNTIYF. The CDR3 DNA reads as TGTGCCAGCAGCTCCCTGGGAAGGGGGCAAGGAAACACCATATATTTT.

The V and J genes are TRBV5-4 and TRBJ1-2; no clear D. The V gene lost 1 base and the J gene lost 7 bases, with 11 bases spanning the gap. Germline loops: CDR1 SGHNT, CDR2 YYREEE (reference sequence). This CDR3 is built from 13 residues. The CDR3 spells CASSLISASGYTF. The CDR3 DNA reads TGTGCCAGCAGCTTGATTTCGGCAAGTGGCTACACCTTC.

The chain links TRBV19 to TRBJ1-5; the match to TRBD1 covers 9 bases. CDR1 is LNHDA, CDR2 SQIVND, per germline (reference sequence). V was clipped by 5 bases and J by 6 bases; unmatched bases: 8. The CDR3 extends over 15 amino acids. The CDR3 sequence is CASSLGTGRGQPQHF. DNA for the CDR3: TGTGCCAGTAGTTTGGGGACAGGGCGAGGTCAGCCCCAGCATTTT.

J is TRBJ1-5 and V is TRBV5-5; no clear D. Trimming cost V 4 bases and J 1 base, with 6 bases left between them. This CDR3 is 13 amino acids long. Per germline, CDR1 SGHKS and CDR2 YYEKEE (reference sequence). DNA of the CDR3: TGTGCCAGCAGCACAGACAGCAATCAGCCCCAGCATTTT. Its protein product is CASSTDSNQPQHF.

This chain connects TRBV5-1 to TRBJ2-3; D gene uncertain. The CDR3 runs 14 residues. CDR1 SGHRS and CDR2 YFSETQ come from the germline V gene. Trimming left V 6 bases short and J 1 base short, with 12 bases between. CDR3 region: CASNPGPGTDTQYF. The CDR3 bases are TGCGCCAGCAATCCCGGTCCTGGCACAGATACGCAGTATTTT.

The chain links TRBV5-1 to TRBJ1-6; D uncertain. CDR3 length: 15 amino acids. The germline V and J ends were trimmed by 0 bases and 5 bases, with 9 bases remaining between them. The germline gives CDR1 SGHRS, CDR2 YFSETQ. This CDR3 is CASSLASPNNSPLHF. The CDR3 region has the DNA TGCGCCAGCAGCTTGGCGTCCCCTAATAATTCACCCCTCCACTTT.

Regarding this clone: This same CDR3 is encoded by further DNA sequences in the sample. The V and J genes are TRBV30 and TRBJ2-1; no firm D call. From germline, CDR1 is GTSNPN and CDR2 SVGIG (reference sequence). Trimming cost V 0 bases and J 6 bases, with 9 bases left between them. The CDR3 has 13 amino acids. The CDR3 region is CAWSVLTGNEQFF. As DNA, the CDR3 is TGTGCCTGGAGTGTACTAACCGGCAATGAGCAGTTCTTC.

The chain links TRBV9 to TRBJ2-7; 10 nucleotides line up with TRBD2. The CDR3 contains 14 residues. The junction had 3 bases not matched to a gene; V was cut back by 0 bases and J by 6 bases. Germline-derived CDR1 and CDR2 are SGDLS and YYNGEE. The CDR3 DNA follows: TGTGCCAGCAGCGTAGATCTAGCGGGAGCCGAGCAGTACTTC. Protein product: CASSVDLAGAEQYF.

The J gene is TRBJ1-3, the V gene TRBV10-1; D perhaps matches TRBD1 (5 bases). Trimming removed 3 bases at V and 2 bases at J, with 11 bases between. CDR3 length: 15 amino acids. Germline loops: CDR1 WNHNN, CDR2 SYGVQD (reference sequence). The CDR3 spells CASSDLGTPGNTIYF. CDR3 coding DNA: TGCGCCAGCAGTGACCTTGGGACGCCTGGAAACACCATATATTTT.

V usage is TRBV27 and J usage is TRBJ2-7; no firm D call. V was cut by 1 base and J by 7 bases, with 17 bases left in between. Germline CDR1 MNHEY, CDR2 SMNVEV (reference sequence). The CDR3 has 15 residues. CDR3 nucleotides: TGTGCCAGCAGTTTATTTCCCAATCCGCTGGGGGAGCAGTACTTC. This translates into CASSLFPNPLGEQYF.

Remarks on this clone: The sample has other DNA sequences that encode this CDR3 too. The genes are TRBV28 and TRBJ1-2; D unclear. The germline V and J ends were trimmed by 2 bases and 4 bases, with 11 bases remaining between them. The CDR3 spans 14 residues. CDR1 is MDHEN and CDR2 is SYDVKM in the germline V gene. The CDR3 DNA follows: TGTGCCAGCAGTTTAGGCCAGGCCACCTATGGCTACACCTTC. Translating gives CASSLGQATYGYTF.

The chain uses TRBV29-1 and TRBJ2-7, with 10 positions matching TRBD2. Germline loops: CDR1 SQVTM, CDR2 ANQGSEA. The V and J ends lost 5 bases and 3 bases, in that order; junction bases with no gene match: 7. This CDR3 contains 14 residues. The DNA of the CDR3 is TGCAGCGTTACTAGAGCGGGAGGGGACTACGAGCAGTACTTC. Translating gives CSVTRAGGDYEQYF.

The chain combines TRBV6-6 with TRBJ2-5, with TRBD2 identical over 8 bases. The V gene end was trimmed by 4 bases and the J gene end by 7 bases; junction bases not matched to a gene: 8. CDR3 length equals 14 residues. Germline CDR1 reads MNHNY; CDR2 reads SVGAGI (reference sequence). This chain's CDR3 is CASSSSGGAGTQYF. The CDR3 DNA sequence: TGTGCCAGCAGTTCATCCGGGGGGGCGGGGACCCAGTACTTC.

V and J are TRBV7-2 and TRBJ1-2, with TRBD1 identical over 10 bases. The CDR3 is made up of 17 amino acids. The germline V gene has CDR1 SGHTA and CDR2 FQGNSA. Trimming took 7 bases from V and 6 from J; bases not matched to a gene: 17. The CDR3, as DNA: TGTGCCAGCAACAAGGGGGTCCTCGAGACAGGGGGCGATGGCTACACCTTC. It is translated as CASNKGVLETGGDGYTF.